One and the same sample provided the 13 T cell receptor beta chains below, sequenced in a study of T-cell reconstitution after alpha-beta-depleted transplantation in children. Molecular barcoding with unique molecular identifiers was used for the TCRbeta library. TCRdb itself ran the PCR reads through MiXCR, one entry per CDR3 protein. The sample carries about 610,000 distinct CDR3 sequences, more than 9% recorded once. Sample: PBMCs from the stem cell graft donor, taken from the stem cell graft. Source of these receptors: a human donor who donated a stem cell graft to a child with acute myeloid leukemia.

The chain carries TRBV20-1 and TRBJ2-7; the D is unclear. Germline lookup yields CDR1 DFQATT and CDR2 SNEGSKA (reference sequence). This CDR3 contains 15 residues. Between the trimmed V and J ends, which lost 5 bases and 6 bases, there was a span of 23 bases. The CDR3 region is CSAPFNLGAPGEQYF. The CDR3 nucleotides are TGCAGTGCTCCTTTTAATCTTGGCGCCCCGGGCGAGCAGTACTTC.

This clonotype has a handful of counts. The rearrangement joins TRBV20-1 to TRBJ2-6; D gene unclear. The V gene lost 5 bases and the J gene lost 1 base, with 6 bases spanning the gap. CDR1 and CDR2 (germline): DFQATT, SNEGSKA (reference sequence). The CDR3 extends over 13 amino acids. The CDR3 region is CSAPHSGANVLTF. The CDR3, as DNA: TGCAGTGCTCCTCATTCTGGGGCCAACGTCCTGACTTTC.

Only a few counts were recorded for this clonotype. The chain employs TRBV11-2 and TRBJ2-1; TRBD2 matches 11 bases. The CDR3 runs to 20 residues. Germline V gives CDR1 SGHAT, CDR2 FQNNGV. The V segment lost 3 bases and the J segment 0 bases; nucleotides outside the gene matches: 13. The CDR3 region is CASSFQPLLAGGTSYNEQFF. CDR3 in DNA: TGTGCCAGCAGCTTCCAGCCCCTCCTAGCGGGAGGCACCTCCTACAATGAGCAGTTCTTC.

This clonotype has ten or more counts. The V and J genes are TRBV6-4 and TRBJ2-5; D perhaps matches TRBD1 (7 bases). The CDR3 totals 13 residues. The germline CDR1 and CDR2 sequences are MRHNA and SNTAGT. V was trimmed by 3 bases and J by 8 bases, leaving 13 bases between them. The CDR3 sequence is CASSEHRGGTQYF. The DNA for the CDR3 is TGTGCCAGCAGTGAACACAGGGGAGGAACCCAGTACTTC.

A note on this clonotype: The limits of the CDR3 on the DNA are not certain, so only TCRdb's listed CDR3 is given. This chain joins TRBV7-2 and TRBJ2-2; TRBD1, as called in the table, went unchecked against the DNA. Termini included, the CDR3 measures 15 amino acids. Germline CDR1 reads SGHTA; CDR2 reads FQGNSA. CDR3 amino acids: CASSFRGRKTGELFF.

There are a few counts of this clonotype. The CDR3 reads CSATGTSYETQYF. The CDR3 DNA sequence: TGCAGTGCTACCGGGACTAGTTATGAGACCCAGTACTTC. The chain links TRBV20-1 to TRBJ2-5; TRBD2 matches 8 bases. This CDR3 comprises 13 residues. CDR1 and CDR2 (germline): DFQATT, SNEGSKA (reference sequence). V was clipped by 4 bases and J by 5 bases; unmatched bases: 6.

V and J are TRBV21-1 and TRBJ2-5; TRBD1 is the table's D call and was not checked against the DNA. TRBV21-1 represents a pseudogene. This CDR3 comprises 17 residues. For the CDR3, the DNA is TGTGCCAGCAGCGTACAAAGTGACGATCTAGGGGAAGAGACCCAGTACTTC. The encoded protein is CASSVQSDDLGEETQYF.

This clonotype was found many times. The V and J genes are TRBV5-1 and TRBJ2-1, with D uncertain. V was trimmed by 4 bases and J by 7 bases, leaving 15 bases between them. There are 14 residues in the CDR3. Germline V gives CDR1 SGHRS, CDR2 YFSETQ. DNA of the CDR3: TGCGCCAGCAGCCGGGCCCTGGGATCAAATGAGCAGTTCTTC. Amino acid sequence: CASSRALGSNEQFF.

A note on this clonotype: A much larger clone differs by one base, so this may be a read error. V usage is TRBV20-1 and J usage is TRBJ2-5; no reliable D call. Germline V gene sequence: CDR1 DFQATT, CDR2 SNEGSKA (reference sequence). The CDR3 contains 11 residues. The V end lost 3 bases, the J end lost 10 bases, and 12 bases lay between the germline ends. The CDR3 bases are TGCAGTGCTAGTCAAGATCTGGTCCAGTACTTC. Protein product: CSASQDLVQYF.

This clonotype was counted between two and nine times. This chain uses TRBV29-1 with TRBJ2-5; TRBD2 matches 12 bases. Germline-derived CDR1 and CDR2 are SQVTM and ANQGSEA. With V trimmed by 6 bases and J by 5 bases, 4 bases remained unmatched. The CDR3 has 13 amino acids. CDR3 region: CSVRTSGTETQYF. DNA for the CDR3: TGCAGCGTCCGGACTAGCGGGACGGAGACCCAGTACTTC.

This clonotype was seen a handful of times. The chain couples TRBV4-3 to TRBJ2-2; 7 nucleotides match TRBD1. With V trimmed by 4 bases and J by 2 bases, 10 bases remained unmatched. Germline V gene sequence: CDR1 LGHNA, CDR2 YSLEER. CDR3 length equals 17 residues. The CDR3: CASSPDRVDVNTGELFF. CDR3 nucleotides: TGCGCCAGCAGCCCAGACAGGGTTGATGTTAACACCGGGGAGCTGTTTTTT.

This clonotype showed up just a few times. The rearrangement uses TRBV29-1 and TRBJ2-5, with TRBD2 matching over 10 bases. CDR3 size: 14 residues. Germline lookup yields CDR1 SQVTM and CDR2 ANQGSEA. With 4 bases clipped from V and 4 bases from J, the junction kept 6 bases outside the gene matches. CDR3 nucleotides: TGCAGCGTTGGGAGTCTAGCGGGAGCAGAGACCCAGTACTTC. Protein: CSVGSLAGAETQYF.

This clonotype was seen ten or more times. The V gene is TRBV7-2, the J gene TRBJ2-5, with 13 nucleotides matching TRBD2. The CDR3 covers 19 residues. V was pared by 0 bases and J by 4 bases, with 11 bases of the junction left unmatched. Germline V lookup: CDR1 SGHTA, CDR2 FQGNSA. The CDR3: CASSLAGTSGIGVPETQYF. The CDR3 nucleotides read TGTGCCAGCAGCTTAGCTGGGACTAGCGGGATTGGGGTTCCAGAGACCCAGTACTTC.